This T cell receptor beta chain was sequenced during a study of CD8 T cells in Susac syndrome. RNA was extracted with the RNeasy kit, and a quantity of about 0.5 to 1 ug was reverse transcribed using random hexamers. Across 54 Vbeta and 13 Jbeta, immunoSEQ multiplex PCR amplified TCR beta CDR3. A single record per CDR3 protein comes from TCRdb applying MiXCR to the immunoSEQ multiplex PCR reads. The sample includes about 200,000 distinct CDR3 sequences, roughly 94% of them seen just once. With 0 bases clipped from V and 0 bases from J, the junction kept 5 bases outside the gene matches. CDR3 length: 16 amino acids. Germline lookup yields CDR1 DFQATT and CDR2 SNEGSKA (reference sequence). TCR beta sequences were obtained from blood CD8+ and CD4+ T cells. Regarding this clonotype: The antigen remains undetermined.

Study findings and constraints: Individuals included in the TCR sequencing and HLA analysis were acknowledged by the study to be relatively few in number.

The chain recombines TRBV20-1 with TRBJ2-3; 8 nucleotides line up with TRBD2. The sequence derives from a human donor with multiple sclerosis. The sample comprised CD4+ T cells from PBMCs. The CDR3 region has the DNA TGCAGTGCTAGAGATCGAGCGGGGGTTAGCACAGATACGCAGTATTTT. Translation: CSARDRAGVSTDTQYF.